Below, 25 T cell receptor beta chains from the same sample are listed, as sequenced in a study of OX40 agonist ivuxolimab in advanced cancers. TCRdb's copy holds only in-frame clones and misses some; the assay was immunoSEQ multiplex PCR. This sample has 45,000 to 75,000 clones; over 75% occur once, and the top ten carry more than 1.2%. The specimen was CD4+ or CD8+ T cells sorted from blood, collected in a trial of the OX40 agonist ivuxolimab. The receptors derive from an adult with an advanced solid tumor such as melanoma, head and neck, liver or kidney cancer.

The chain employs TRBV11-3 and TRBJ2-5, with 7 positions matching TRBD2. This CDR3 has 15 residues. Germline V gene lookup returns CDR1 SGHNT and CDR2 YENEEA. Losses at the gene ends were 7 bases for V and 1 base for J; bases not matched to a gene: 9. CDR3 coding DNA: TGTGCCAGCACCCCGCGGGGCGGGAGCCAAGAGACCCAGTACTTC. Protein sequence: CASTPRGGSQETQYF.

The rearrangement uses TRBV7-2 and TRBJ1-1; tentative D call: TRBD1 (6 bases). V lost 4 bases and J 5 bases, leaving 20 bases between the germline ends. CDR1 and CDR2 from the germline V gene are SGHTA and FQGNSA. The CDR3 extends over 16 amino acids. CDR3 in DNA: TGTGCCAGCAGCTGGACAGAAGCCCTCTCGGGGACTGAAGCTTTCTTT. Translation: CASSWTEALSGTEAFF.

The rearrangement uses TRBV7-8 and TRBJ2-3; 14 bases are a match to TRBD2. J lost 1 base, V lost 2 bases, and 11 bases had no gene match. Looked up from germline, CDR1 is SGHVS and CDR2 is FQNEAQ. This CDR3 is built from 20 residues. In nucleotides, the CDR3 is TGTGCCAGCAGCTTATTCGCGGTCGGGACTAGCGGGAGAGGCACAGATACGCAGTATTTT. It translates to CASSLFAVGTSGRGTDTQYF.

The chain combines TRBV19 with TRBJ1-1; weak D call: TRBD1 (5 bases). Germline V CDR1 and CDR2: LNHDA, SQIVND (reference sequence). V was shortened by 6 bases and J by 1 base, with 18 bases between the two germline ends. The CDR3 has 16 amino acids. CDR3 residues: CASRRNVGTGNTEAFF. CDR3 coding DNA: TGTGCCAGTAGACGGAACGTGGGGACCGGGAACACTGAAGCTTTCTTT.

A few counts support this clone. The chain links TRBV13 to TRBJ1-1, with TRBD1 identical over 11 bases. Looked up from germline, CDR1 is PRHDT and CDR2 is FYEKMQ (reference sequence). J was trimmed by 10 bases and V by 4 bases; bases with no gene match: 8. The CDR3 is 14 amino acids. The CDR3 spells CASSSSDRGRGAFF. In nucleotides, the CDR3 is TGTGCCAGCAGCTCCTCGGACAGGGGGCGAGGAGCTTTCTTT. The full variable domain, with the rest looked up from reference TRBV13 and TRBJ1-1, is AAGVIQSPRHLIKEKRETATLKCYPIPRHDTVYWYQQGPGQDPQFLISFYEKMQSDKGSIPDRFSAQQFSDYHSELNMSSLELGDSALYFCASSSSDRGRGAFFGQGTRLTVV.

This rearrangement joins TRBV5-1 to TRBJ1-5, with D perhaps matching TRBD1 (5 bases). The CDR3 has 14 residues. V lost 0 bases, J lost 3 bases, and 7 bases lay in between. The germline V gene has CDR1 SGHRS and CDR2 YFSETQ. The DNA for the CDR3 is TGCGCCAGCAGCTTGGACAGGTCCAATCAGCCCCAGCATTTT. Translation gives CASSLDRSNQPQHF.

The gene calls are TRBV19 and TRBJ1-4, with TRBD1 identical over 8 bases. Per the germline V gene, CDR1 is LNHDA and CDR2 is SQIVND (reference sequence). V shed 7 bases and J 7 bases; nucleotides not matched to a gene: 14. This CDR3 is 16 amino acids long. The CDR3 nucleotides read TGTGCCAGTACCCCATTACAGGGGGGAGGTAGTGAAAAACTGTTTTTT. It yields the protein CASTPLQGGGSEKLFF.

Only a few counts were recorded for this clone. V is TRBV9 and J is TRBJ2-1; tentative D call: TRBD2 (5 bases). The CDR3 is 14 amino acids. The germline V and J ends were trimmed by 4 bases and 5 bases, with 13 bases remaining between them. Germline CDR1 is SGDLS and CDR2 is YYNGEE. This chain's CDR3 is CASSPRWENNEQFF. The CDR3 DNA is TGTGCCAGCAGCCCTCGGTGGGAGAACAATGAGCAGTTCTTC.

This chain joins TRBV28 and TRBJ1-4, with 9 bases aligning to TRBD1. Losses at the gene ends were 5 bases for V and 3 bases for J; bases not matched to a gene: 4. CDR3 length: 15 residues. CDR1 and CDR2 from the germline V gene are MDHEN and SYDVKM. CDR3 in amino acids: CASSQTGGSNEKLFF. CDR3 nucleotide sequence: TGTGCCAGCAGTCAGACAGGGGGATCTAATGAAAAACTGTTTTTT.

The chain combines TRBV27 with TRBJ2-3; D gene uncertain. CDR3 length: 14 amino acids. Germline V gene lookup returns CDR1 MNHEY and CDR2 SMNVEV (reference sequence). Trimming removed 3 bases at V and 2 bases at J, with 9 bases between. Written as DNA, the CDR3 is TGTGCCAGCAGTTTGAAAGGGTACACAGATACGCAGTATTTT. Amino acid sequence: CASSLKGYTDTQYF.

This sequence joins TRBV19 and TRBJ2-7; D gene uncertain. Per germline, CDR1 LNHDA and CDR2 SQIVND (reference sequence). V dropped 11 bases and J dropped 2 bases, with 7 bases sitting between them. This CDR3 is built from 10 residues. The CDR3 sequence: CAPAPYEQYF. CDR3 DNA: TGTGCCCCGGCCCCCTACGAGCAGTACTTC.

CDR3 sequence (DNA): TGTGCCAGCAGTCGGAATACAGGAGATGCAACTAATGAAAAACTGTTTTTT. Translation: CASSRNTGDATNEKLFF. The chain combines TRBV9 with TRBJ1-4; possibly TRBD1 for D (5 bases). Germline lookup yields CDR1 SGDLS and CDR2 YYNGEE. The CDR3 extends over 17 amino acids. The V end lost 5 bases, the J end lost 0 bases, and 17 bases lay between the germline ends.

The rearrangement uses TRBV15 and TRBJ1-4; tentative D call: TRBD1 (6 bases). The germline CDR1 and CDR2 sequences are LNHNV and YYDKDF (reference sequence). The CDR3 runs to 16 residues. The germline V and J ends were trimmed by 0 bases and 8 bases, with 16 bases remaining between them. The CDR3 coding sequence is TGTGCCACCAGCAGAGAACGGGGGGGCTCCACGGAAAAACTGTTTTTT. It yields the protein CATSRERGGSTEKLFF.

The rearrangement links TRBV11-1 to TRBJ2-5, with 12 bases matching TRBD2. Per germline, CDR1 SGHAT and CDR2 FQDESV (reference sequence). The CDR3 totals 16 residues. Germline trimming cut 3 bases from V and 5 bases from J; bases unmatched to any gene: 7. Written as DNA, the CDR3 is TGTGCCAGCAGCTTCGGAAGGCTAGCGGGGGGGGAGACCCAGTACTTC. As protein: CASSFGRLAGGETQYF.

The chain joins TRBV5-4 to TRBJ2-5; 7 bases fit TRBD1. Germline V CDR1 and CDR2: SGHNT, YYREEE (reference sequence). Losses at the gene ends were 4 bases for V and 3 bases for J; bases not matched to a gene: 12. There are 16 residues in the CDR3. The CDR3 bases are TGTGCCAGCAGCCGGGGAGCGTTTGGACAGGAAGAGACCCAGTACTTC. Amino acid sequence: CASSRGAFGQEETQYF.

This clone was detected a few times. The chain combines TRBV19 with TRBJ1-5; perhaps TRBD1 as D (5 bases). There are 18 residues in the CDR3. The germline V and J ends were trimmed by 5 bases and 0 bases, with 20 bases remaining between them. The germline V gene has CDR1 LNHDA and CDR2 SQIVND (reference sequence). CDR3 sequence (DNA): TGTGCCAGTAGTCCCCGCTCACGGACACCTTTTAGCAATCAGCCCCAGCATTTT. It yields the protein CASSPRSRTPFSNQPQHF.

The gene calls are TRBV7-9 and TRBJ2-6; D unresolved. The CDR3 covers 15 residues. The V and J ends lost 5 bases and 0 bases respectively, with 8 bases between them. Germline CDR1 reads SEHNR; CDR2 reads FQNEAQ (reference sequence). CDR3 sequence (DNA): TGTGCCAGCAGCCCGAGGTTCTCTGGGGCCAACGTCCTGACTTTC. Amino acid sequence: CASSPRFSGANVLTF.

The CDR3 sequence: CASGPRDFYYEQYF. The CDR3 DNA is TGTGCTAGTGGTCCAAGGGACTTTTACTACGAGCAGTACTTC. The rearrangement links TRBV12-5 to TRBJ2-7; D may be TRBD2 (6 bases). This CDR3 is 14 amino acids long. CDR1 is LGHNT, CDR2 FRNRAP, per germline. The germline V and J ends were trimmed by 5 bases and 3 bases, with 14 bases remaining between them.

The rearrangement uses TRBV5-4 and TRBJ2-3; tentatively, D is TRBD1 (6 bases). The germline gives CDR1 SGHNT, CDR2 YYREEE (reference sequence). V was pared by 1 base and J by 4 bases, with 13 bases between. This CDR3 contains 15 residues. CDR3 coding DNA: TGTGCCAGCAGCTTGCAGGGGTCCCGGGCAGATACGCAGTATTTT. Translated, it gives CASSLQGSRADTQYF.

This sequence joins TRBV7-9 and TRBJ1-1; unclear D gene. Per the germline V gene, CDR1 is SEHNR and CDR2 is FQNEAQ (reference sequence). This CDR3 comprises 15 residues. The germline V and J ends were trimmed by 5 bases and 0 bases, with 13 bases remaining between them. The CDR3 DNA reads TGTGCCAGCAGCCTGCGCCAGGCTATGAACACTGAAGCTTTCTTT. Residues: CASSLRQAMNTEAFF.

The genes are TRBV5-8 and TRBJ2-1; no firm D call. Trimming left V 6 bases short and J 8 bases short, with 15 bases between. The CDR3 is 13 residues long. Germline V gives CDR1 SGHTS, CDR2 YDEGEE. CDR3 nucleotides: TGTGCCAGCAAGTTTTATTCGAGGTATGAGCAGTTCTTC. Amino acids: CASKFYSRYEQFF.

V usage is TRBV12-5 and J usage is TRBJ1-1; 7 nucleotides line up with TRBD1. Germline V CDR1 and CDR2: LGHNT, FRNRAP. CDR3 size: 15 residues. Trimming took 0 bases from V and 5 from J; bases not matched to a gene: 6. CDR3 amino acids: CASGLVQGSGTEAFF. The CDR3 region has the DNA TGTGCTAGTGGTTTGGTACAGGGGAGTGGGACTGAAGCTTTCTTT.

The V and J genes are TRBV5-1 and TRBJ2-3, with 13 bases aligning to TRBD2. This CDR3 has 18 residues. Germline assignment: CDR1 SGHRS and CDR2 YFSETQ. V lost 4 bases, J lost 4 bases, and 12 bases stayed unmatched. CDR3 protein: CASSRTGGTSGRADTQYF. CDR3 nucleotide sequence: TGCGCCAGCAGCAGGACAGGGGGCACTAGCGGGAGGGCAGATACGCAGTATTTT.

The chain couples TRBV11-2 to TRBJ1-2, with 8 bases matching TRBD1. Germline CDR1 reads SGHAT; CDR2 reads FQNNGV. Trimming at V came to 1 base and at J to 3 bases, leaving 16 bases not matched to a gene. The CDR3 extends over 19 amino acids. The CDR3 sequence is CASSLAEGRGQGIYYGYTF. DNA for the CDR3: TGTGCCAGCAGCTTAGCCGAGGGGCGAGGACAGGGCATATACTATGGCTACACCTTC.

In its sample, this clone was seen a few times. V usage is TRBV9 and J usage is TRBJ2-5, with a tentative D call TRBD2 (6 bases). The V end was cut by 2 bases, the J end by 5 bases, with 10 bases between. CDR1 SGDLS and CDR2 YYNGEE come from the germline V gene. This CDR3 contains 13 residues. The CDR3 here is CASSVGGLETQYF. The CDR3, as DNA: TGTGCCAGCAGCGTCGGAGGGCTGGAGACCCAGTACTTC.